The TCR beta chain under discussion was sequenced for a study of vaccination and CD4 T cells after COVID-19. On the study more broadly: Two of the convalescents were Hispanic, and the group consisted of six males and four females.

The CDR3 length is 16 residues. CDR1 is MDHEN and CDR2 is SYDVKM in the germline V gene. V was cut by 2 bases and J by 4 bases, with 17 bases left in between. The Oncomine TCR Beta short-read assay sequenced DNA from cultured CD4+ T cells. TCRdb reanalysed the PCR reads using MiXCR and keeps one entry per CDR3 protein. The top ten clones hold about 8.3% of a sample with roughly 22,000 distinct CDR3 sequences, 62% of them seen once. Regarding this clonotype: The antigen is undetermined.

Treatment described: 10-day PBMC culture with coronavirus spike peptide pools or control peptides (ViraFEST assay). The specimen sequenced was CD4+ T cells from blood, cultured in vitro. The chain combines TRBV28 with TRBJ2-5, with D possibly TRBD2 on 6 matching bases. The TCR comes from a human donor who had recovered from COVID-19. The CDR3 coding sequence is TGTGCCAGCAGTTTAAGGCACCGGGACTCCTCAGAGACCCAGTACTTC. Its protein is CASSLRHRDSSETQYF.